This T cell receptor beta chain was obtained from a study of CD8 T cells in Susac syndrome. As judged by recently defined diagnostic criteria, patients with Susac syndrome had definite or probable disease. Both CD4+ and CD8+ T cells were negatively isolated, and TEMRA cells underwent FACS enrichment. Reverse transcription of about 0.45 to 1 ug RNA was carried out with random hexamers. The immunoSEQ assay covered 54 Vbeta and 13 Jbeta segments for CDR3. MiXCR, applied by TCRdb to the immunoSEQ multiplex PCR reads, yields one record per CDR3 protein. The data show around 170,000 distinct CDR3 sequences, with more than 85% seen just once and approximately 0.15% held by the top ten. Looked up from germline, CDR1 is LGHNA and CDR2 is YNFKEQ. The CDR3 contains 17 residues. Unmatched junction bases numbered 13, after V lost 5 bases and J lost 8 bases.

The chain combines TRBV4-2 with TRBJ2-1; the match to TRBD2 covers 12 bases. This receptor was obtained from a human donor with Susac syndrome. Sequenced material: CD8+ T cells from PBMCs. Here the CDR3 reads CASSNYLTSGGSDEQFF. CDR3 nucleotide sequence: TGTGCCAGCAGCAACTACCTCACTAGCGGGGGGTCCGATGAGCAGTTCTTC.